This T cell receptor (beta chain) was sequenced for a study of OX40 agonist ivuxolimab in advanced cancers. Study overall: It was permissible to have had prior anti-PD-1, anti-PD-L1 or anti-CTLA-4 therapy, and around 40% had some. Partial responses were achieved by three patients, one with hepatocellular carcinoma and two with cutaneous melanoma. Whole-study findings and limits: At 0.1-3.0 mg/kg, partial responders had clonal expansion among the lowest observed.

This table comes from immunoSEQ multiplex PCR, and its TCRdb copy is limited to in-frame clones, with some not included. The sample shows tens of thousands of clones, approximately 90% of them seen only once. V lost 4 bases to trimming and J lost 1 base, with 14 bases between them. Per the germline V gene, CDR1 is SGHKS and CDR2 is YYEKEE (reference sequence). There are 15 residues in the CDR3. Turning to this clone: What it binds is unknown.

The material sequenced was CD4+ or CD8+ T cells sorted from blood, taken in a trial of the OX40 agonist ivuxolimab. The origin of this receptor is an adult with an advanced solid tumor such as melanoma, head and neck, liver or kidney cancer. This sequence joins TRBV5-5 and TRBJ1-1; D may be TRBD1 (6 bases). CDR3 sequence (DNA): TGTGCCAGCAGCCACCGACAGGTGACGAACACTGAAGCTTTCTTT. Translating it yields CASSHRQVTNTEAFF.